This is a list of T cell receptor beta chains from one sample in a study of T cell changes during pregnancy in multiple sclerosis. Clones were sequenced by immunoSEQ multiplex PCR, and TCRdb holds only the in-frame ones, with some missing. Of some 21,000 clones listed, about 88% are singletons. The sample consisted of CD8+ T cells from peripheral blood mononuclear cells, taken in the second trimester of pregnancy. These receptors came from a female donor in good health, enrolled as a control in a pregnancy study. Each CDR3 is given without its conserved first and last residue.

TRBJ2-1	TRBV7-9	ASSLVSGRVNEQF
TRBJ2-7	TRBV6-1	ASRERLTKDEQY
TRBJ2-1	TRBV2	ASSDRTGGF
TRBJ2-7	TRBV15	ATSRESHGTSGSEQY
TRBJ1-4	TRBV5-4	ASSLDSHPGKLF
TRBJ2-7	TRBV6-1	ASSEVSGASYEQY
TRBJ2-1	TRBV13	ASSLSGGGAGNEQF
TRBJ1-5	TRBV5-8	ASILGGFGQPQH
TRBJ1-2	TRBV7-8	ASSRNYGDLYGYT
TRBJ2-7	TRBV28	ASSFFADRALNYEQY
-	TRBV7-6	ASSRLEAKLSYEQY
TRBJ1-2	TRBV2	ASISGIYGYT
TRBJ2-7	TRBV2	ASSDAAIAPGEQY
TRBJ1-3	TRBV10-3	AISDGTTGNTIY
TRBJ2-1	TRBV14	ASSQEDGGSYEQF
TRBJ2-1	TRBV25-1	ASSEYGAGVMDEQF
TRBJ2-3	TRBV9	ASSAEGGLAGTSTDTQY
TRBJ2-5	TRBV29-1	SVDPGQGAGETQY
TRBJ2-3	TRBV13	ASSSRDLSGAGGDTQY
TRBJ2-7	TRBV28	ASSSPHVGVPYEQY
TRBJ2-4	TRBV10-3	AISRGGPGDIQY
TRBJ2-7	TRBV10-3	AISESAGQAYEQY
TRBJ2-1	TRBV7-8	ASSLDYNEQF
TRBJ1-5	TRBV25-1	ASQTGNQPQH
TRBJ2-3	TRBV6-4	ASSPTGEGYDTQY
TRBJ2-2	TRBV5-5	ASSFGGTGELF
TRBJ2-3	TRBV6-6	ASRVQGAYTQY
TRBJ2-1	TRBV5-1	ASMSGYNEQF
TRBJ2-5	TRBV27	ASKGYMETQY
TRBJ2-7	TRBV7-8	ASSWLTSGRAGTGYEQY
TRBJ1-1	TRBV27	ASACFENTEAF
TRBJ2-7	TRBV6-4	ASSESAGGYEQY
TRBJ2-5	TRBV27	ASSDLPGLADQETQY
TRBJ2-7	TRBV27	ASSSLTYEQY
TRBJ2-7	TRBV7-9	ASRPGQGESYEQY
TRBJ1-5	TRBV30	AWSYRGGNQPQH
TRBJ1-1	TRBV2	ASRGSGGVEAF
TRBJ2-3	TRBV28	ASSSPLENTDTQY
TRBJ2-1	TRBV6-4	ASSDLAGGDYNEQF
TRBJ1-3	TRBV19	ASSILGGLNSGNTIY
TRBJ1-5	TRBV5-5	ASSRLEAGNQPQH
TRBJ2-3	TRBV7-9	ASSFVGLAGDTDTQY
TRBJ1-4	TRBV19	ASSAILGRNEKLF
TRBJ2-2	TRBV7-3	ASSLPSGVNTGELF
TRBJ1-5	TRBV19	ASSMYSPSNQPQH
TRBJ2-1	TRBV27	ASSQRLANEQF
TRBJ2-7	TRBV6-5	ASSLDPLSYEQY
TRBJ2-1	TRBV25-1	ASSTREYNEQF
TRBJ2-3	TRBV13	ASSLGVVRVTQY
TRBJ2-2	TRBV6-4	ASSDSLAGEPTGELF
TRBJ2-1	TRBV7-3	ASSSDGTTGNEQF
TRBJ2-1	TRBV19	ASSIGGHYYNEQF
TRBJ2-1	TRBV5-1	ASTSGSEQF
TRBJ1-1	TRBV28	AIRWRGHTEAF